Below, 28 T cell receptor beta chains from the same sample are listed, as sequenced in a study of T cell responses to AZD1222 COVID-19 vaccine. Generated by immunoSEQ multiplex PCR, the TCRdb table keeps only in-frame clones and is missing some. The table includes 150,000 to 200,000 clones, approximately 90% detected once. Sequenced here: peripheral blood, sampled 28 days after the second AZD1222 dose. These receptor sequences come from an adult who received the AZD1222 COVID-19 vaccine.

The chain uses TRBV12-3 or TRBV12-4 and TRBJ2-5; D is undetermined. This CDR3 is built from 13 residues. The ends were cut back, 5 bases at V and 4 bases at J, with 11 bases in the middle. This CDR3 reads CASSRPARETQYF. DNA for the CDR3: TGTGCCAGCAGTCGGCCCGCGAGAGAGACCCAGTACTTC.

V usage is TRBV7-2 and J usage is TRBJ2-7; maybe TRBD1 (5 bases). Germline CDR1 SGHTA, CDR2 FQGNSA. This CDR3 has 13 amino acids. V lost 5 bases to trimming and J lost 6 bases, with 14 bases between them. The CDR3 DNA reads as TGTGCCAGCAGCACAAGACAGAGGAGCGAGCAGTACTTC. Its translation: CASSTRQRSEQYF. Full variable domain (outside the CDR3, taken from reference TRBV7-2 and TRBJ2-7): GAGVSQSPSNKVTEKGKDVELRCDPISGHTALYWYRQSLGQGLEFLIYFQGNSAPDKSGLPSDRFSAERTGGSVSTLTIQRTQQEDSAVYLCASSTRQRSEQYFGPGTRLTVT.

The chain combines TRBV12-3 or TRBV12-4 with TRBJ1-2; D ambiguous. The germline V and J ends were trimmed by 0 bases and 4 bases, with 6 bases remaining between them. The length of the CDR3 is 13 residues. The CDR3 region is CASSLAGIYGYTF. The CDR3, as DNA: TGTGCCAGCAGTTTAGCGGGGATCTATGGCTACACCTTC.

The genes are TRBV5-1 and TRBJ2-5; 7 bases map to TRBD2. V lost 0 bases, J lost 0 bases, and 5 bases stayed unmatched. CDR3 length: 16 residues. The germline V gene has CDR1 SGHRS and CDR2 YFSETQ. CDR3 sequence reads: CASSLGTRLYQETQYF. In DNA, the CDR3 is TGCGCCAGCAGCTTGGGGACTAGACTGTACCAAGAGACCCAGTACTTC.

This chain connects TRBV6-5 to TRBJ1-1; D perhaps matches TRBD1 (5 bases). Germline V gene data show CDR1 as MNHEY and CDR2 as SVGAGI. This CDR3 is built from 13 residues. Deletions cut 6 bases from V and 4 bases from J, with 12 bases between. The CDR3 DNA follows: TGTGCCAGCAGAGCCGTCGGGGGCACTGAAGCTTTCTTT. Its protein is CASRAVGGTEAFF.

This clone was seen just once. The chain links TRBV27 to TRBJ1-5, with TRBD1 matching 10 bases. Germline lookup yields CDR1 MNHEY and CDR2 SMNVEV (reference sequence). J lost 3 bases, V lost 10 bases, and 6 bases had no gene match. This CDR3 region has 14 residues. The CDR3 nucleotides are TGTGCCACGGGGACAGGGGCGTTCAATCAGCCCCAGCATTTT. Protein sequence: CATGTGAFNQPQHF.

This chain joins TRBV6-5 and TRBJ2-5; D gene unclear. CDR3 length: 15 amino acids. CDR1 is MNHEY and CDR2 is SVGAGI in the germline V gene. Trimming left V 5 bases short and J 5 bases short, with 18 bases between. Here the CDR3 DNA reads TGTGCCAGCAGTAGGCAGCCATGGGATGGTGAGACCCAGTACTTC. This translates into CASSRQPWDGETQYF.

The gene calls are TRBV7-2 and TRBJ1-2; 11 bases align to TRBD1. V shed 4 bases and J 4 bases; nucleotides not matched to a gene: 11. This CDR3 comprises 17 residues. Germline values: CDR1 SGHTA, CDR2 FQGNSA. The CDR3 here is CASSSTLDRGLVYGYTF. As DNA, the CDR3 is TGTGCCAGCAGCTCCACCCTGGACAGGGGGCTGGTCTATGGCTACACCTTC.

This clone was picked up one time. The CDR3 DNA sequence: TGTGCCAGCAGTTATTCAGGGGGGCGAGGGGAAAAACTGTTTTTT. This gives the protein CASSYSGGRGEKLFF. V is TRBV6-5 and J is TRBJ1-4; 7 bases agree with TRBD1. Trimming at V came to 3 bases and at J to 8 bases, leaving 9 bases not matched to a gene. The CDR3 has 15 residues. Germline CDR1 reads MNHEY; CDR2 reads SVGAGI.

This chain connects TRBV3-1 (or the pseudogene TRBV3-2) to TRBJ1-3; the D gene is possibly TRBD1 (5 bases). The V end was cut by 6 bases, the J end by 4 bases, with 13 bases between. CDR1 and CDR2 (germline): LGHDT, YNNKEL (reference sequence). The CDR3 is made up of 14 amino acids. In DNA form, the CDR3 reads TGTGCCAGCAGACCCGACGGGGCGGGAAACACCATATATTTT. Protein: CASRPDGAGNTIYF.

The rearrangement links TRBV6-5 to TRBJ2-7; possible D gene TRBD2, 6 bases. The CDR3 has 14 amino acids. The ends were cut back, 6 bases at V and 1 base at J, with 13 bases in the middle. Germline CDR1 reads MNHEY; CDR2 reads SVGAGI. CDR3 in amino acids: CASSRSGTSYEQYF. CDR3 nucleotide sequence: TGTGCCAGCAGCAGATCCGGGACTTCCTACGAGCAGTACTTC.

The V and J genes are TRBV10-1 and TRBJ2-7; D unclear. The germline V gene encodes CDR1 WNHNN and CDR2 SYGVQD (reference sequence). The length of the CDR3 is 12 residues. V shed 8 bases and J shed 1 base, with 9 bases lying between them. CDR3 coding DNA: TGCGCCAGCGGCACCCTGTCCTACGAGCAGTACTTC. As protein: CASGTLSYEQYF.

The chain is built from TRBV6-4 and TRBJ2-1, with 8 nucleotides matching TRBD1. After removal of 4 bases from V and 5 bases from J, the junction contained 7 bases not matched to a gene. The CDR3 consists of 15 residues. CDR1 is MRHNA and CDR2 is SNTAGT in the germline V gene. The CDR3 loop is CASSAFDRGNNEQFF. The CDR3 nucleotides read TGTGCCAGCAGTGCCTTCGACAGGGGCAACAATGAGCAGTTCTTC.

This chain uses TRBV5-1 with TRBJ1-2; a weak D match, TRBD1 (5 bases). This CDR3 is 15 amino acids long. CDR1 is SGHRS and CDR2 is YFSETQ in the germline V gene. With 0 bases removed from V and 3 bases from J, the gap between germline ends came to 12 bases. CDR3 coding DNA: TGCGCCAGCAGCTTGGATTGGACAAATTACTATGGCTACACCTTC. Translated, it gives CASSLDWTNYYGYTF.

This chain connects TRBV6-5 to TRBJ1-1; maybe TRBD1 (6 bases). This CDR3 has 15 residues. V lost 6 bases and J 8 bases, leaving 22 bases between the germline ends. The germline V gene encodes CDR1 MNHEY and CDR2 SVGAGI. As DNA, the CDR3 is TGTGCCAGCAGGGATGAACAGGGCTTGAATCAAGAAGCTTTCTTT. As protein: CASRDEQGLNQEAFF.

As DNA, the CDR3 is TGTGCCATCAGTGAGTCTGGAAACACCATATATTTT. Translated, it gives CAISESGNTIYF. The gene calls are TRBV10-3 and TRBJ1-3; no definite D call. In germline, CDR1 is ENHRY, CDR2 SYGVKD. Trimming shortened V by 0 bases and J by 3 bases, and 0 bases separated the two germline ends. The CDR3 consists of 12 residues.

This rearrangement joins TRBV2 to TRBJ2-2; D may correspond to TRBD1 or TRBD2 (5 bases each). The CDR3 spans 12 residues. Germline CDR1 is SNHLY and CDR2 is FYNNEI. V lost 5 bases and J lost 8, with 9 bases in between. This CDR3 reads CASSLGPGELFF. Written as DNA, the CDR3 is TGTGCCAGCAGTCTGGGACCGGGGGAGCTGTTTTTT.

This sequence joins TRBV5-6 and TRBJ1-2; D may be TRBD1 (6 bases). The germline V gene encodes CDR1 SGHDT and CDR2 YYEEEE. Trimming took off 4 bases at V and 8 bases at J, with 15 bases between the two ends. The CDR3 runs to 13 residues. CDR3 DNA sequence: TGTGCCAGCAGCCCGGACAGCTTAGGAGGCTACACCTTC. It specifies CASSPDSLGGYTF.

DNA of the CDR3: TGTGCCAGCAGCGTGGGCCCTCCCGGGGAGCAGTACTTC. This encodes CASSVGPPGEQYF. The chain employs TRBV9 and TRBJ2-7; D is undetermined. Per germline, CDR1 SGDLS and CDR2 YYNGEE. V lost 2 bases, J lost 7 bases, and 13 bases lay in between. This CDR3 is 13 amino acids long. The whole variable domain, remainder taken from reference TRBV9 and TRBJ2-7, is DSGVTQTPKHLITATGQRVTLRCSPRSGDLSVYWYQQSLDQGLQFLIQYYNGEERAKGNILERFSAQQFPDLHSELNLSSLELGDSALYFCASSVGPPGEQYFGPGTRLTVT.

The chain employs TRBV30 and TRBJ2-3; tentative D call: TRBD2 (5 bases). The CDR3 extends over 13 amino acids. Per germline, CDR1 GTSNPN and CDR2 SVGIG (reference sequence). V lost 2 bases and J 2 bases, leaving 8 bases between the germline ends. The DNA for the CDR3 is TGTGCCTGGAGTACCGGGGACACAGATACGCAGTATTTT. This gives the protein CAWSTGDTDTQYF.

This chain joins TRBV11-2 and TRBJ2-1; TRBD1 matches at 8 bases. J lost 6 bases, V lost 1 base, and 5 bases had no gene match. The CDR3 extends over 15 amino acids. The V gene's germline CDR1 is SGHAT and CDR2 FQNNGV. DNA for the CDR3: TGTGCCAGCAGCTTAGGTCAGGGGGCGTTCAATGAGCAGTTCTTC. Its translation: CASSLGQGAFNEQFF.

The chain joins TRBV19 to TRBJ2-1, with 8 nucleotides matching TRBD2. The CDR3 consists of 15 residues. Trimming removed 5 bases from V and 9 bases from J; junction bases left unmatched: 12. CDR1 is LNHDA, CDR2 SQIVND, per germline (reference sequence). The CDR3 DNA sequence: TGTGCCAGTAGTCCCTTTCCCGGGGGGGATATTGAGCAGTTCTTC. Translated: CASSPFPGGDIEQFF.

The CDR3 region is CASSPSGTGNTGELFF. In DNA, the CDR3 is TGTGCCAGCAGTCCCTCGGGGACGGGGAACACCGGGGAGCTGTTTTTT. The chain recombines TRBV27 with TRBJ2-2; the D call may be TRBD1 or TRBD2 (5 bases each). The V end lost 5 bases, the J end lost 1 base, and 14 bases lay between the germline ends. Germline V gene sequence: CDR1 MNHEY, CDR2 SMNVEV (reference sequence). The CDR3 is 16 amino acids.

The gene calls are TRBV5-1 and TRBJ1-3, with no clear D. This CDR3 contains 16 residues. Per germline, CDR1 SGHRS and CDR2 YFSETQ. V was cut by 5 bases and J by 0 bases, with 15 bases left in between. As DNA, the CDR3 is TGCGCCAGCAGTTCTTCCAGCATGAACTCTGGAAACACCATATATTTT. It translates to CASSSSSMNSGNTIYF. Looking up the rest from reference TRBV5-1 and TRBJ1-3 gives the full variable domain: KAGVTQTPRYLIKTRGQQVTLSCSPISGHRSVSWYQQTPGQGLQFLFEYFSETQRNKGNFPGRFSGRQFSNSRSEMNVSTLELGDSALYLCASSSSSMNSGNTIYFGEGSWLTVV.

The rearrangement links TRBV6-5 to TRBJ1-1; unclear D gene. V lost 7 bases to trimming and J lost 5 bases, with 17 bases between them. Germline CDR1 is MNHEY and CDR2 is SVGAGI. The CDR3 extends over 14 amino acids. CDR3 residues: CASTPGSLRTEAFF. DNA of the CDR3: TGTGCCAGCACCCCGGGGTCCCTTAGGACTGAAGCTTTCTTT.

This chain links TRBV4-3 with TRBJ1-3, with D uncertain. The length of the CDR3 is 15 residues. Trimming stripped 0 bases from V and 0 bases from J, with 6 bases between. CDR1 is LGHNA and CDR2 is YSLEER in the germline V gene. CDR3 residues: CASSQDANSGNTIYF. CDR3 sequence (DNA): TGCGCCAGCAGCCAAGATGCTAACTCTGGAAACACCATATATTTT.

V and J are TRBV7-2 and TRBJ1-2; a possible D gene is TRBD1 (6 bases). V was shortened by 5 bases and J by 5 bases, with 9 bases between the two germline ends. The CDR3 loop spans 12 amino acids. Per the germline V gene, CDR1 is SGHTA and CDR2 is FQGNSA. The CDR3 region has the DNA TGTGCCAGCAGCCGTACAGGGTATGGCTACACCTTC. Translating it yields CASSRTGYGYTF. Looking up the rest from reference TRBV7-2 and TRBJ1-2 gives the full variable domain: GAGVSQSPSNKVTEKGKDVELRCDPISGHTALYWYRQSLGQGLEFLIYFQGNSAPDKSGLPSDRFSAERTGGSVSTLTIQRTQQEDSAVYLCASSRTGYGYTFGSGTRLTVV.

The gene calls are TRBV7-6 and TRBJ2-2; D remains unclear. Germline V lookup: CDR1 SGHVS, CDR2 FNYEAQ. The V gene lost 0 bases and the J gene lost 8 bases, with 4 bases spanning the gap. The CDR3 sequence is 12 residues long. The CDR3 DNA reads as TGTGCCAGCAGCTTAGCGGCGGGGGAGCTGTTTTTT. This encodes CASSLAAGELFF.